Detailed here is one T cell receptor (beta chain). Its antigen target is currently unknown. Per-base quality was not reported, and no clone a single base away is much larger than it. These data come from a study of Ad26.COV2.S vaccination and SARS-CoV-2 variants (dated by TCRdb to the early 2020s). With respect to the entire study: Donors in the vaccine arm were drawn from COV1001, a phase I-IIa trial of Ad26.COV2.S in healthy adults that was multicentre, randomized, double-blind and placebo-controlled. Ad26.COV2.S was administered intramuscularly at a dose of 5x10^10 or 1x10^11 viral particles, either as one shot or as two shots given 56 days apart. TCRbeta repertoire sequencing served as the tool for gauging how specific and how broad the SARS-CoV-2-reactive T cell receptors were following Ad26.COV2.S vaccination. A total of some 30 samples were included in the TCR-sequenced set, comprising around 19 Ad26.COV2.S vaccine recipients, 5 placebo recipients and 8 SARS-CoV-2 convalescent individuals. Participants in the trial were split at random into five groups of five each, receiving low-dose or high-dose Ad26.COV2.S once or twice, or else placebo on both occasions. Throughout the experiments and outcome assessment, investigators stayed blinded to trial group allocation.

The sample's treatment or condition label, in plain terms: some 19 received Ad26.COV2.S at low or high dose, single or two shots; about five received placebo; per-sample allocation not given. Repertoires of vaccine and placebo recipients were sequenced from samples taken on day 63 after the first injection. Between 29 July and 7 August 2020, Cohort 1b enrolled about two dozen adults aged 18-55 years at one site in Boston, USA. Ad26.COV2.S consisted of a replication-incompetent adenovirus type 26 vector by which a prefusion-stabilized SARS-CoV-2 spike protein from the original Wuhan strain was expressed. The immunoSEQ Assay was the method used to sequence TCRbeta CDR3 regions. After extraction, genomic DNA underwent amplification by bias-controlled multiplex PCR, followed by high-throughput sequencing. Per the source publication's procedure: Collapsing and filtering of sequences were performed to quantify the absolute abundance of each unique TCRbeta CDR3 region. Usable DNA was measured by amplifying reference genes present in all nucleated cells, and TCRbeta template counts were normalized to that usable DNA to estimate T cell fraction. Repertoire TCRs were annotated as SARS-CoV-2-specific when V gene, CDR3 amino acid sequence and J gene were exactly matched to a known reactive TCR set. The reference SARS-CoV-2 TCR set was derived from MIRA and filtered for enrichment in COVID-19-positive ImmuneCODE repertoires, a step that removed public or cross-reactive TCRs. Using the MIRA antigens, annotated TCRs were further analysed by specific ORF or by position within an ORF. Breadth was defined as annotated unique rearrangements over total unique productive rearrangements; depth was the summed frequency of those rearrangements. Two-sided Wilcoxon rank-sum tests were applied when comparing TCR breadth between groups. Imported from immuneACCESS, the table was reduced by TCRdb to in-frame sequences with V and J called. These copies leave out some clones; in studies compared against another copy, an unresolved V gene accounts for under half, and the cause of the remainder is not known. V, J and clone size were drawn from that table, and D and trimming were deduced from the DNA. This sample gives some 370,000 clones in total; roughly 80% of them show up just once. The ten largest clones add up to about 7.4% of the sample.

The full study reports these points: After vaccination, substantial breadth of spike-specific CD8+ and CD4+ T cell responses was reported. The study was not powered to compare responses between vaccine doses or regimens. The authors noted that the TCR breadth and depth analyses may have underestimated total T cell responses. Vaccine and placebo recipients had comparable non-spike TCR breadth, which fits with the vaccine containing only spike. Ad26.COV2.S recipients had higher spike-specific TCR breadth than placebo recipients (P = 0.0014).

V is pared back by 0 bases and J by 0 bases, with 7 bases lying between the germline termini. The CDR3 runs 15 residues from the cysteine to the phenylalanine. Just CDR3 DNA is preserved here, 45 bases in frame from base 1. Per the germline V gene (reference sequence), SGHNT is the CDR1 and YYREEE is the CDR2. This receptor was obtained from a person aged 18-60 years who received the Ad26.COV2.S COVID-19 vaccine or a placebo. Sequencing used peripheral blood, obtained in a trial of Ad26.COV2.S vaccine versus placebo. Here the chain combines TRBV5-4 and TRBJ1-3; the D region possibly corresponds to TRBD1 (5 bases align). In nucleotides, the sequence is TGTGCCAGCAGCTTGGCAGGGAGCTCTGGAAACACCATATATTTT. This gives the protein CASSLAGSSGNTIYF.